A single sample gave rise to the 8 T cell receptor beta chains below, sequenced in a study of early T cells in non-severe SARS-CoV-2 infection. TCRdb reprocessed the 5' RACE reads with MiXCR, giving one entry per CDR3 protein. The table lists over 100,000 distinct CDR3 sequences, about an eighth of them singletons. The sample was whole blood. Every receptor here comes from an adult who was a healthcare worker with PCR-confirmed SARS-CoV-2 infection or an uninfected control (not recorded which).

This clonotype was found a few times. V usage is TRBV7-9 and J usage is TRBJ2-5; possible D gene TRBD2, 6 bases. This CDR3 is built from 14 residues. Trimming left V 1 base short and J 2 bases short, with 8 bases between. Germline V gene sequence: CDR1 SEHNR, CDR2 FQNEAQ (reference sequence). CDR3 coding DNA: TGTGCCAGCAGCTTAGTTGGGGGGCAAGAGACCCAGTACTTC. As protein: CASSLVGGQETQYF.

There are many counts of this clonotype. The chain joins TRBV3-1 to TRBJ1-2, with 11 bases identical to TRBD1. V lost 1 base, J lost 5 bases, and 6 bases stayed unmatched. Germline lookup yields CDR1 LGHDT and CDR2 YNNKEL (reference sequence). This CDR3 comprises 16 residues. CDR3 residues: CASSQVTGTGGYGYTF. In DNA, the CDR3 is TGTGCCAGCAGCCAAGTCACCGGGACAGGGGGGTATGGCTACACCTTC.

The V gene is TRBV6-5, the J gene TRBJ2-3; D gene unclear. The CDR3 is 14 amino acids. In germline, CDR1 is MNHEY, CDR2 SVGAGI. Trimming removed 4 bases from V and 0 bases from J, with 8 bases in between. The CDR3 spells CASSSGPSTDTQYF. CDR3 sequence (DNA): TGTGCCAGCAGTTCGGGTCCTAGCACAGATACGCAGTATTTT.

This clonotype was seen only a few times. The CDR3 spells CASSQSGSEQFF. The CDR3 nucleotides read TGTGCCAGCAGCCAGTCGGGGAGTGAGCAGTTCTTC. This chain connects TRBV3-1 to TRBJ2-1; D is possibly TRBD2 (5 bases). Trimming pared 3 bases from V and 9 bases from J, leaving 9 bases between. This CDR3 has 12 amino acids. Germline V CDR1 and CDR2: LGHDT, YNNKEL (reference sequence).

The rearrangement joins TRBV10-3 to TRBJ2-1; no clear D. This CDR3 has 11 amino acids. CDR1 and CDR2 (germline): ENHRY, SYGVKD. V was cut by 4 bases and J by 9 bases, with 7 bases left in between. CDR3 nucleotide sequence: TGTGCCATCAGTGGCCCCCCTGAGCAGTTCTTC. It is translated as CAISGPPEQFF.

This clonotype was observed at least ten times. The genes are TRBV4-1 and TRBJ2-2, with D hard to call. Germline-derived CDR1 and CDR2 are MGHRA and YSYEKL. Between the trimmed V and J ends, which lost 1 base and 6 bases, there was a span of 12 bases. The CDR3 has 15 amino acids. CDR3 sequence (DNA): TGCGCCAGCAGCCAAGGGACGGACCCGGCCGGGGAGCTGTTTTTT. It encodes CASSQGTDPAGELFF.

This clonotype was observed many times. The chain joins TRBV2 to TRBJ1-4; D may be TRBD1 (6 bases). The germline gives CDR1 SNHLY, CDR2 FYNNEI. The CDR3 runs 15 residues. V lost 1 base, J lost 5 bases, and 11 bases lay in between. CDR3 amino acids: CASSEEGVRNEKLFF. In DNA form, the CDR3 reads TGTGCCAGCAGTGAAGAGGGGGTCCGAAATGAAAAACTGTTTTTT.

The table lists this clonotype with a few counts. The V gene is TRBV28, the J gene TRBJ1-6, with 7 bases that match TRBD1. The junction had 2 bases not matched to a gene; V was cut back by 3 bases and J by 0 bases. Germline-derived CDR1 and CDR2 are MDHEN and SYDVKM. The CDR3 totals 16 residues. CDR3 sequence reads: CASSLGQSSYNSPLHF. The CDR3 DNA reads TGTGCCAGCAGTTTGGGACAGAGCTCCTATAATTCACCCCTCCACTTT.